Shown below are 5 T cell receptor beta chains from a single sample sequenced in a study of OX40 agonist ivuxolimab in advanced cancers. Clones were read by immunoSEQ multiplex PCR, and TCRdb kept only the in-frame ones, dropping some. The sample contains 22,000 or so clones, approximately 87% of which appear only once. Material: CD4+ or CD8+ T cells sorted from blood, obtained in a trial of the OX40 agonist ivuxolimab. These receptors were obtained from an adult with an advanced solid tumor such as melanoma, head and neck, liver or kidney cancer.

This clone is judged medium-sized. The chain joins TRBV19 to TRBJ2-1; D is possibly TRBD1 (5 bases). V was shortened by 5 bases and J by 6 bases, with 8 bases between the two germline ends. Germline V gene data show CDR1 as LNHDA and CDR2 as SQIVND (reference sequence). This CDR3 spans 12 amino acids. CDR3 nucleotide sequence: TGTGCCAGTAGTTCTGGGGCCAATGAGCAGTTCTTC. Its protein product is CASSSGANEQFF.

This sequence joins TRBV7-9 and TRBJ2-7; 9 bases line up with TRBD2. The CDR3 covers 15 residues. Trimming cost V 5 bases and J 5 bases; bases outside gene matches: 10. CDR1 SEHNR and CDR2 FQNEAQ come from the germline V gene (reference sequence). The CDR3 bases are TGTGCCAGCAGCCGTAGCGGGAGCCTGTTCGACGAGCAGTACTTC. Translating gives CASSRSGSLFDEQYF.

The chain uses TRBV5-5 and TRBJ2-1; possibly TRBD2 for D (5 bases). This CDR3 region has 16 residues. The V and J ends lost 2 bases and 0 bases respectively, with 12 bases between them. CDR1 SGHKS and CDR2 YYEKEE come from the germline V gene (reference sequence). CDR3 in amino acids: CASSLDGSASYNEQFF. The CDR3 DNA is TGTGCCAGCAGCTTAGATGGTAGCGCCTCCTACAATGAGCAGTTCTTC.

The chain has TRBV30 and TRBJ2-2, with a possible D match to TRBD1 (6 bases). CDR3 size: 14 residues. CDR1 and CDR2 from the germline V gene are GTSNPN and SVGIG (reference sequence). V lost 0 bases and J lost 2, with 7 bases in between. The CDR3 here is CAWSVGGNTGELFF. In nucleotides, the CDR3 is TGTGCCTGGAGTGTAGGGGGTAACACCGGGGAGCTGTTTTTT.

The chain carries TRBV14 and TRBJ1-6; D gene uncertain. The CDR3 runs 15 residues. Germline-derived CDR1 and CDR2 are SGHDN and FVKESK. The V end lost 4 bases, the J end lost 4 bases, and 11 bases lay between the germline ends. CDR3 region: CASSLYGVYNSPLHF. The CDR3, as DNA: TGTGCCAGCAGCCTTTACGGGGTTTATAATTCACCCCTCCACTTT.